This T cell receptor (beta chain) was captured by sequencing in a study of somatic mutations in cytotoxic T cells in rheumatoid arthritis. Study overall: Selected populations of V beta antibody-stained T cells underwent flow sorting at nearly 100% purity; these encompassed V beta1+ cells subjected to TCRB sequencing. The study, taken as a whole, reports: More than 20% of CD8+ cells belonged to the largest clone in about an eighth of the 65 patients. Clonality of CD8+ cells rose with age in rheumatoid arthritis patients but not healthy controls.

For this clone: The antigen is undetermined.

The V gene's germline CDR1 is LGHNA and CDR2 YNFKEQ. This CDR3 has 15 amino acids. Unmatched junction bases numbered 1, after V lost 1 base and J lost 6 bases. The table came from immunoSEQ multiplex PCR; TCRdb's copy has only in-frame clones and leaves some out. The table lists some 15,000 clones, 70% to 85% of them singletons. V gene TRBV4-2 combines with J gene TRBJ2-1; 12 bases fit TRBD2. The clonotype comes from an adult with rheumatoid arthritis. The sample was CD8+ T cells sorted from blood. The CDR3 spells CASSQGLAGANEQFF. CDR3 in DNA: TGTGCCAGCAGCCAAGGACTAGCGGGGGCCAATGAGCAGTTCTTC.